This is a list of T cell receptor beta chains from one sample in a study of preoperative IRX-2 immunotherapy in early breast cancer. This table comes from immunoSEQ multiplex PCR, and its TCRdb copy is limited to in-frame clones, with some not included. This table has approximately 38,000 clones, roughly four fifths appearing once. Sequenced material: lymph node tissue, taken after IRX-2 immunotherapy. Receptors originate from a human donor with breast cancer. Both conserved end residues are part of each CDR3. Each record gives: V gene, D gene, clone size, J gene, CDR3 protein, CDR3 DNA. The D gene is left open where the match is weak. Not all rows give a size; the values are once, few, many and, for expanded clones, a class.

>TRBV6-4|.|.|TRBJ1-5
CASSLGRNQPQHF
TGTGCCAGCAGCCTAGGACGGAATCAGCCCCAGCATTTT
>TRBV6-8|.|.|TRBJ1-2
CASSYMPGGYGYTF
TGTGCCAGCAGTTATATGCCGGGGGGTTATGGCTACACCTTC
>TRBV19|.|.|TRBJ1-4
CASSSVREATNEKLFF
TGTGCCAGTAGTTCGGTACGGGAGGCGACTAATGAAAAACTGTTTTTT
>TRBV5-1|TRBD1|once|TRBJ1-1
CASTPQGAHTEAFF
TGCGCCAGCACCCCCCAGGGGGCGCACACTGAAGCTTTCTTT
>TRBV7-7|.|.|TRBJ2-2
CASSREGGGTGELFF
TGTGCCAGCAGTCGTGAAGGGGGTGGCACCGGGGAGCTGTTTTTT
>TRBV19|TRBD1|once|TRBJ1-1
CASSMAPDRGRNTEAFF
TGTGCCAGTAGTATGGCCCCCGACAGGGGTCGGAACACTGAAGCTTTCTTT
>TRBV19|.|.|TRBJ2-2
CASSHGALNTGELFF
TGTGCCAGTAGCCATGGAGCGCTCAACACCGGGGAGCTGTTTTTT
>TRBV23-1|TRBD2|.|TRBJ2-1
CASSQWRGEEQFF
TGCGCCAGCAGCCAGTGGCGGGGGGAAGAGCAGTTCTTC
>TRBV6-8|TRBD1|.|TRBJ1-5
CASSSASTGDQPQHF
TGTGCCAGCAGTTCGGCTAGTACAGGGGATCAGCCCCAGCATTTT
>TRBV18|.|.|TRBJ1-1
CASSARDARRVMNTEAFF
TGTGCCAGCTCGGCGCGGGATGCCAGGCGGGTGATGAACACTGAAGCTTTCTTT
>TRBV5-1|.|.|TRBJ1-6
CASSLAGRDSPLHF
TGCGCCAGCAGCTTGGCCGGGAGAGATTCACCCCTCCACTTT
>TRBV19|.|.|TRBJ1-5
CASSIGERGNQPQHF
TGTGCCAGTAGTATCGGGGAGCGTGGCAATCAGCCCCAGCATTTT
>TRBV19|.|.|TRBJ1-1
CASSPADRFMNTEAFF
TGTGCCAGTAGTCCGGCCGACAGATTCATGAACACTGAAGCTTTCTTT
>TRBV7-1|.|.|TRBJ1-1
CASSLALRAEAFF
TGTGCCAGCAGCTTAGCGCTCAGGGCTGAAGCTTTCTTT
>TRBV19|.|.|TRBJ1-4
CASNLVAGREKLFF
TGTGCCAGTAATCTCGTGGCAGGGAGGGAAAAACTGTTTTTT
>TRBV6-8|TRBD1|few|TRBJ1-2
CAIRGGGSGYTF
TGTGCCATCAGGGGAGGGGGCAGCGGCTACACCTTC
>TRBV6-8|.|.|TRBJ1-2
CASRFGGNSYGYTF
TGTGCCAGCAGGTTTGGGGGGAATAGCTATGGCTACACCTTC
>TRBV6-8|TRBD1|.|TRBJ1-6
CASSYSRQGASPLHF
TGTGCCAGCAGTTACTCCCGCCAGGGGGCTTCACCCCTCCACTTT
>TRBV11-3|.|.|TRBJ1-3
CASSLGATSGNTIYF
TGTGCCAGCAGCTTAGGCGCAACCTCTGGAAACACCATATATTTT
>TRBV6-8|TRBD2|few|TRBJ2-1
CASSQAGGSYNEQFF
TGTGCCAGCAGTCAAGCGGGGGGGTCCTACAATGAGCAGTTCTTC
>TRBV15|.|.|TRBJ1-5
CATSRVGRGQPQHF
TGTGCCACCAGCAGAGTAGGGCGTGGGCAGCCCCAGCATTTT
>TRBV18|.|.|TRBJ1-1
CASSPLEDGQAFF
TGTGCCAGCTCACCACTCGAAGACGGGCAAGCTTTCTTT
>TRBV28|.|.|TRBJ2-3
CASSLVSTDTQYF
TGTGCCAGCAGTTTAGTCAGCACAGATACGCAGTATTTT
>TRBV19|.|.|TRBJ1-2
CASSIDRAPGAAGYTF
TGTGCCAGTAGTATAGATCGGGCCCCAGGAGCAGCTGGCTACACCTTC
>TRBV19|TRBD2|.|TRBJ2-5
CASSIGTSGTLQYF
TGTGCCAGTAGTATAGGGACTAGCGGGACGCTCCAGTACTTC
>TRBV6-8|.|.|TRBJ1-5
CASSYGPGKGQPQHF
TGTGCCAGCAGTTACGGCCCAGGGAAAGGTCAGCCCCAGCATTTT
>TRBV30|.|few|TRBJ1-4
CAWKGVPNEKLFF
TGTGCCTGGAAAGGGGTACCTAATGAAAAACTGTTTTTT
>TRBV11-3|.|.|TRBJ2-7
CASSLEGASYYEQYF
TGTGCCAGCAGCTTAGAAGGGGCCTCCTACTACGAGCAGTACTTC
>TRBV7-1|TRBD1|.|TRBJ1-2
CASSLGGQRSNYGYTF
TGTGCCAGCAGCTTAGGGGGACAGAGATCTAACTATGGCTACACCTTC
>TRBV18|TRBD1|.|TRBJ1-1
CASSPRQGARDTEAFF
TGTGCCAGCTCACCCAGACAGGGGGCGCGGGACACTGAAGCTTTCTTT
>TRBV6-8|TRBD1|few|TRBJ1-2
CASSYQSQGTYGYTF
TGTGCCAGCAGTTACCAATCACAGGGGACCTATGGCTACACCTTC
>TRBV11-3|TRBD2|.|TRBJ2-1
CASPPGGSYNEQFF
TGTGCCAGCCCTCCCGGGGGGTCCTACAATGAGCAGTTCTTC
>TRBV11-3|.|.|TRBJ2-3
CASSYSGDPSTDTQYF
TGTGCCAGCAGCTACTCCGGGGACCCTAGCACAGATACGCAGTATTTT
>TRBV18|TRBD2|few|TRBJ2-7
CASSPIASGVPPYEQYF
TGTGCCAGCTCACCGATTGCTAGCGGGGTTCCCCCTTACGAGCAGTACTTC
>TRBV28|TRBD1|.|TRBJ1-6
CASSPRGRTSPLHF
TGTGCCAGCAGTCCCAGGGGGCGGACTTCACCCCTCCACTTT
>TRBV28|.|.|TRBJ1-2
CASSFRNYGYTF
TGTGCCAGCAGTTTCCGGAACTATGGCTACACCTTC
>TRBV11-3|TRBD1|.|TRBJ1-6
CASSPQGVGNSPLHF
TGTGCCAGCAGCCCACAGGGGGTTGGTAATTCACCCCTCCACTTT
>TRBV28|.|.|TRBJ1-1
CASSFRWQGSDEAFF
TGTGCCAGCAGTTTTAGGTGGCAGGGGTCCGATGAAGCTTTCTTT
>TRBV6-8|.|.|TRBJ1-1
CAISNQGDTEAFF
TGTGCCATCAGCAACCAGGGTGACACTGAAGCTTTCTTT
>TRBV11-3|TRBD2|once|TRBJ2-7
CASSTRLAGAGFSYEQYF
TGTGCCAGCAGCACGCGACTAGCGGGGGCCGGTTTTTCCTACGAGCAGTACTTC
>TRBV6-8|.|.|TRBJ2-6
CASSLFPTGANVLTF
TGTGCCAGCAGTTTATTCCCGACTGGGGCCAACGTCCTGACTTTT
>TRBV18|.|.|TRBJ1-6
CASSSQGLGNSPLHF
TGTGCCAGCTCATCACAGGGCTTGGGAAATTCACCCCTCCACTTT
>TRBV12-5|.|.|TRBJ2-3
CASGLDSNTDTQYF
TGTGCTAGTGGTTTGGACAGTAACACAGATACGCAGTATTTT
>TRBV6-7|.|.|TRBJ2-7
CAARAGAEQYF
TGTGCCGCCCGGGCGGGGGCCGAGCAGTACTTC
>TRBV6-8|.|.|TRBJ2-2
CASSYGRVAGELFF
TGTGCCAGCAGTTACGGCAGGGTGGCCGGGGAGCTGTTTTTT
>TRBV1|.|once|TRBJ1-5
CASSQEPNHNQPQHF
TGCGCCAGCAGCCAAGAACCCAATCACAATCAGCCCCAGCATTTT
>TRBV6-8|.|.|TRBJ1-4
CASSSLGRTNEKLFF
TGTGCCAGCAGTTCCCTGGGACGGACTAATGAAAAACTGTTTTTT
>TRBV28|TRBD1|once|TRBJ2-7
CASSSATGGEQYF
TGTGCCAGCAGTTCAGCAACAGGGGGCGAGCAGTACTTC
>TRBV6-8|TRBD2|.|TRBJ2-3
CASSASGGGNTQYF
TGTGCCAGCAGTGCTAGCGGGGGAGGAAATACGCAGTATTTT
>TRBV6-8|TRBD1|few|TRBJ1-2
CASILEGQPNYGYTF
TGTGCCAGCATTCTTGAGGGACAGCCCAACTATGGCTACACCTTC
>TRBV19|TRBD1|.|TRBJ2-3
CASSIDRQGATDTQYF
TGTGCCAGTAGTATAGACCGACAGGGGGCCACAGATACGCAGTATTTT
>TRBV11-3|TRBD2|.|TRBJ2-2
CASSYPTSGVPHANTGELFF
TGTGCCAGCAGTTACCCTACTAGCGGGGTACCACACGCGAACACCGGGGAGCTGTTTTTT
>TRBV29-1|.|few|TRBJ1-5
CSAAGDGYSNQPQHF
TGCAGCGCCGCCGGGGACGGATATAGCAATCAGCCCCAGCATTTT
>TRBV6-8|TRBD1|.|TRBJ1-2
CASSYFISGTDYGYTF
TGTGCCAGCAGTTACTTCATTTCCGGGACAGATTATGGCTACACCTTC